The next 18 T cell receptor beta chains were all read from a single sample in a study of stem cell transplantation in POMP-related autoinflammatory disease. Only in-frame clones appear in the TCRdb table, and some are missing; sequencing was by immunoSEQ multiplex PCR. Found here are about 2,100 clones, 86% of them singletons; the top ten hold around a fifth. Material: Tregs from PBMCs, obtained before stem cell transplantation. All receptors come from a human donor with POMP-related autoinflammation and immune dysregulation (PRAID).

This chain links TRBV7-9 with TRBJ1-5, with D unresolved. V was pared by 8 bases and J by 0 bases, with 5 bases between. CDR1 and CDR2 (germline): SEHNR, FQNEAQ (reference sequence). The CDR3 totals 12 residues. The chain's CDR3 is CASADSNQPQHF. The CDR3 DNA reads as TGTGCCAGCGCGGATAGCAATCAGCCCCAGCATTTT.

The CDR3 here is CASSLVEFTDTQYF. In DNA form, the CDR3 reads TGTGCCAGCAGCTTGGTGGAGTTCACAGATACGCAGTATTTT. This sequence joins TRBV5-6 and TRBJ2-3; D is ambiguous. V was clipped by 0 bases and J by 2 bases, with 7 bases between them. CDR1 is SGHDT, CDR2 YYEEEE, per germline. The CDR3 has 14 amino acids. Supplemented by reference TRBV5-6 and TRBJ2-3, the full variable domain reads DAGVTQSPTHLIKTRGQQVTLRCSPKSGHDTVSWYQQALGQGPQFIFQYYEEEERQRGNFPDRFSGHQFPNYSSELNVNALLLGDSALYLCASSLVEFTDTQYFGPGTRLTVL.

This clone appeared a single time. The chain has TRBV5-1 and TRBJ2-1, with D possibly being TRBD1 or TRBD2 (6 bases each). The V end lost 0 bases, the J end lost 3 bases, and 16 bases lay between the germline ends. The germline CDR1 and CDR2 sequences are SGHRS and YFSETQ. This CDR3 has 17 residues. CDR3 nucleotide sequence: TGCGCCAGCAGCTTGGGCCCGGGGGCGGGGATCTACAATGAGCAGTTCTTC. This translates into CASSLGPGAGIYNEQFF. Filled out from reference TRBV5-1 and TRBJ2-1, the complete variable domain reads KAGVTQTPRYLIKTRGQQVTLSCSPISGHRSVSWYQQTPGQGLQFLFEYFSETQRNKGNFPGRFSGRQFSNSRSEMNVSTLELGDSALYLCASSLGPGAGIYNEQFFGPGTRLTVL.

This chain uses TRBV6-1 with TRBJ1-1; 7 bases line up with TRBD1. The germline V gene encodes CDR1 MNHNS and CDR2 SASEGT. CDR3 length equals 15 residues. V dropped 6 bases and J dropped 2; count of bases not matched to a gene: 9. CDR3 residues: CASRIFTGVNTEAFF. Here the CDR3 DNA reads TGTGCCAGCAGGATTTTCACAGGGGTAAACACTGAAGCTTTCTTT.

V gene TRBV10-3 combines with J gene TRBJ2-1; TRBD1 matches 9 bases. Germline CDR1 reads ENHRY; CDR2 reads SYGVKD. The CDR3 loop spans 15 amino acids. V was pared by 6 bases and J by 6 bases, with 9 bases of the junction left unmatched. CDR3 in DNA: TGTGCCATCAGCATGCGACAGGGGGGTGGCAATGAGCAGTTCTTC. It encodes CAISMRQGGGNEQFF.

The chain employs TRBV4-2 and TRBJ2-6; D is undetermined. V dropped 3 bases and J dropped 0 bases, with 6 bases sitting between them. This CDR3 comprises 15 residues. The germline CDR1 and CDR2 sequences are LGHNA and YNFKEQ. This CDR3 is CASSHRVSGANVLTF. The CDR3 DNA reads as TGTGCCAGCAGCCACAGAGTCTCTGGGGCCAACGTCCTGACTTTC.

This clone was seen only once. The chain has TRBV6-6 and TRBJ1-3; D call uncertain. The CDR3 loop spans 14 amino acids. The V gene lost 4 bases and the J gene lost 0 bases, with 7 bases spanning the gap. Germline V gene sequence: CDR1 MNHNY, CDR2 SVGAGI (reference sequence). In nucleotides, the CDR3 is TGTGCCAGCAGTTTCCGGGGCTCTGGAAACACCATATATTTT. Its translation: CASSFRGSGNTIYF.

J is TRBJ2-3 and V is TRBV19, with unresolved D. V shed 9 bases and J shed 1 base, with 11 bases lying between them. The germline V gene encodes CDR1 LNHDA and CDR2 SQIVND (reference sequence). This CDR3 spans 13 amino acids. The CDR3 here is CARDSLCTDTQYF. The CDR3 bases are TGTGCCAGAGACTCACTTTGCACAGATACGCAGTATTTT.

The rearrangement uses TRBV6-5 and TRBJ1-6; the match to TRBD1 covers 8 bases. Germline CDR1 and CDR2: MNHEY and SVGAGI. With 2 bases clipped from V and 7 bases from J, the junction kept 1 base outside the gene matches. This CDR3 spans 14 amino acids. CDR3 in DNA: TGTGCCAGCAGTTACCGGGACAGGAATTCACCCCTCCACTTT. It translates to CASSYRDRNSPLHF.

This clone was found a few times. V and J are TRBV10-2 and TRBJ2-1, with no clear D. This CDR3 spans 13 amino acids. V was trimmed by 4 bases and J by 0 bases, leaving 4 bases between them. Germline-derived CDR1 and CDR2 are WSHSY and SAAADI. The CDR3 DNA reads TGCGCCAGCAGTGGCGGCTCCTACAATGAGCAGTTCTTC. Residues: CASSGGSYNEQFF.

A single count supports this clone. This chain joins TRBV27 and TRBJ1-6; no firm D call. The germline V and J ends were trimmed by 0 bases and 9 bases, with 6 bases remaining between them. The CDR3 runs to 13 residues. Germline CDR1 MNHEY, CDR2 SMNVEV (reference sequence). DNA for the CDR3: TGTGCCAGCAGTTTATCCCGAGGTTCACCCCTCCACTTT. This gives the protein CASSLSRGSPLHF.

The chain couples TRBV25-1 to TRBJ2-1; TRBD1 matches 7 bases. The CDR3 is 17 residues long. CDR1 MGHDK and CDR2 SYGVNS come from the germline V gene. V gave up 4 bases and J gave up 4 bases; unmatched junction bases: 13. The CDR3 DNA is TGTGCCAGCAGTGGTGGTGGATACCCGGGACAGTACAATGAGCAGTTCTTC. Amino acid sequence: CASSGGGYPGQYNEQFF.

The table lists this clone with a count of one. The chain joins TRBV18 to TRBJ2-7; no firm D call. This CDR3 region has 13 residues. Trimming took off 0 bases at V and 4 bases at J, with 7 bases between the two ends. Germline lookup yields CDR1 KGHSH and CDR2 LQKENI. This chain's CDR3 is CASSPPSVYEQYF. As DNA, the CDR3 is TGTGCCAGCTCACCACCGAGCGTTTACGAGCAGTACTTC.

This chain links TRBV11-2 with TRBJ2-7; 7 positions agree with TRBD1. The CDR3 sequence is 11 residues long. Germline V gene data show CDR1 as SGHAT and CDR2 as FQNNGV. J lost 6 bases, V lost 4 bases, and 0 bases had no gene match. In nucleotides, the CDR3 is TGTGCCAGCAGCTACAGGGGCGAGCAGTACTTC. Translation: CASSYRGEQYF. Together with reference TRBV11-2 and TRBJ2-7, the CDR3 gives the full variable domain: EAGVAQSPRYKIIEKRQSVAFWCNPISGHATLYWYQQILGQGPKLLIQFQNNGVVDDSQLPKDRFSAERLKGVDSTLKIQPAKLEDSAVYLCASSYRGEQYFGPGTRLTVT.

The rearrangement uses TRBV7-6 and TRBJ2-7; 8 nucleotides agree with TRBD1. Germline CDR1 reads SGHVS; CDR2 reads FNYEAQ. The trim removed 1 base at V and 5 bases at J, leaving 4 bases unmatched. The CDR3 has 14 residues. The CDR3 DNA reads TGTGCCAGCAGCTTAGAAGCAGGGGGCAACGAGCAGTACTTC. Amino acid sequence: CASSLEAGGNEQYF.

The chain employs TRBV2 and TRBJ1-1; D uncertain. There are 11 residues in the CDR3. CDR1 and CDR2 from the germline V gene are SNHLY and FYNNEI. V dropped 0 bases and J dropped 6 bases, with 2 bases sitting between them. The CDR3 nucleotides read TGTGCCAGCAGTGAAGCGCCTGAAGCTTTCTTT. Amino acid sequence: CASSEAPEAFF.

This CDR3 reads CASSRRTSGRATINNEQFF. The DNA of the CDR3 is TGTGCCAGCAGCCGCCGGACTAGCGGGAGGGCCACGATAAACAATGAGCAGTTCTTC. The chain is built from TRBV4-2 and TRBJ2-1, with 15 positions matching TRBD2. Germline CDR1 LGHNA, CDR2 YNFKEQ. Losses at the gene ends were 4 bases for V and 5 bases for J; bases not matched to a gene: 12. The CDR3 length is 19 residues.

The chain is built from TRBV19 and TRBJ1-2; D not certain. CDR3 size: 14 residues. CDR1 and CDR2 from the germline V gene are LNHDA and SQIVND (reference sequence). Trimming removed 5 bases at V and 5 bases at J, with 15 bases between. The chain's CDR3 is CASSSSWEGYGYTF. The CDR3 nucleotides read TGTGCCAGTAGTTCGTCCTGGGAGGGTTATGGCTACACCTTC. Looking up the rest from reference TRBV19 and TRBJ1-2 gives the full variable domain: DGGITQSPKYLFRKEGQNVTLSCEQNLNHDAMYWYRQDPGQGLRLIYYSQIVNDFQKGDIAEGYSVSREKKESFPLTVTSAQKNPTAFYLCASSSSWEGYGYTFGSGTRLTVV.